One sample yielded the 17 T cell receptor beta chains listed below, sequenced in a study of blood T cell repertoires in COVID-19 (dated by TCRdb to 2018 to 2021). The library was made by the immunoSEQ multiplex PCR assay. TCRdb stores this immuneACCESS table with in-frame sequences only. Part of the clones is absent; in the studies checked, under half of the shortfall reflects unresolved V genes, and no reason is known for the rest. Within this sample are under 250,000 clones, with 83% of them counted one time only. 3.6% of the sample rests with the top ten. Sequencing input: PBMCs or T cells enriched from blood (not recorded which). These TCRs come from a woman aged 40 to 50 who had been exposed to COVID-19.

This clone was observed a few times. The CDR3 DNA is TGTGCCAGCTCACCGGAAAGGGGAATGGAGTATGGCTACACCTTC. It codes for CASSPERGMEYGYTF. The V call is TRBV18, the J call TRBJ1-2; D possibly corresponds to TRBD1 (5 bases). Trimming removed 3 bases from V and 5 bases from J, with 16 bases in between. The CDR3 loop spans 15 amino acids. The germline V gene has CDR1 KGHSH and CDR2 LQKENI. Using reference TRBV18 and TRBJ1-2 for the parts outside the CDR3, the full variable domain is NAGVMQNPRHLVRRRGQEARLRCSPMKGHSHVYWYRQLPEEGLKFMVYLQKENIIDESGMPKERFSAEFPKEGPSILRIQQVVRGDSAAYFCASSPERGMEYGYTFGSGTRLTVV.

The rearrangement links TRBV5-1 to TRBJ1-4; possibly TRBD1 for D (6 bases). This CDR3 is 15 amino acids long. Germline values: CDR1 SGHRS, CDR2 YFSETQ. Deletions cut 3 bases from V and 0 bases from J, with 9 bases between. CDR3 in DNA: TGCGCCAGCAGCTCCGGGACACCAACTAATGAAAAACTGTTTTTT. Encoded protein: CASSSGTPTNEKLFF.

V is TRBV6-5 and J is TRBJ2-7; D not certain. The V gene's germline CDR1 is MNHEY and CDR2 SVGAGI. V lost 2 bases and J 9 bases, leaving 14 bases between the germline ends. This CDR3 contains 13 residues. DNA for the CDR3: TGTGCCAGCAGTTACCTCGGAGAATCGCGGCAGTACTTC. Encoded protein: CASSYLGESRQYF.

The chain is built from TRBV2 and TRBJ1-4, with a weak D call TRBD1 (5 bases). Germline CDR1 and CDR2: SNHLY and FYNNEI. The CDR3 consists of 12 residues. Trimming stripped 10 bases from V and 7 bases from J, with 13 bases between. CDR3 coding DNA: TGTGCCACCAGGGAGTTGGGTGAAAAACTGTTTTTT. As protein: CATRELGEKLFF.

The DNA for the CDR3 is TGTGCCAGCATCGCCGGGACAGGGTGGGTTGAAGCTTTCTTT. It encodes CASIAGTGWVEAFF. The J gene is TRBJ1-1, the V gene TRBV6-5; 9 bases match TRBD1. Unmatched junction bases numbered 10, after V lost 7 bases and J lost 7 bases. Looked up from germline, CDR1 is MNHEY and CDR2 is SVGAGI. The CDR3 has 14 amino acids.

The V and J genes are TRBV4-3 and TRBJ2-1, with 15 bases lining up with TRBD2. This CDR3 has 20 residues. Germline CDR1 LGHNA, CDR2 YSLEER. V gave up 1 base and J gave up 3 bases; unmatched junction bases: 10. The CDR3 loop is CASSQGFGLAGGPHYNEQFF. Here the CDR3 DNA reads TGCGCCAGCAGCCAAGGATTCGGACTAGCGGGGGGGCCCCACTACAATGAGCAGTTCTTC.

The chain joins TRBV2 to TRBJ1-5; D perhaps matches TRBD1 (5 bases). The CDR3 has 15 residues. Germline V gene lookup returns CDR1 SNHLY and CDR2 FYNNEI. The V end was cut by 3 bases, the J end by 1 base, with 10 bases between. The CDR3 region is CASSEVRGSNQPQHF. The DNA for the CDR3 is TGTGCCAGCAGTGAGGTACGGGGGAGCAATCAGCCCCAGCATTTT.

J is TRBJ2-7 and V is TRBV5-1; D might be TRBD2 (5 bases). This CDR3 comprises 13 residues. Germline assignment: CDR1 SGHRS and CDR2 YFSETQ. Trimming took 0 bases from V and 3 from J, leaving 7 bases between them. DNA of the CDR3: TGCGCCAGCAGCTTGGCCGGGGTCTACGAGCAGTACTTC. Its protein product is CASSLAGVYEQYF.

The CDR3 here is CASSIRTGQETQYF. In DNA form, the CDR3 reads TGTGCCAGCAGCATCCGGACAGGTCAAGAGACCCAGTACTTC. This chain connects TRBV3-1 (or the pseudogene TRBV3-2) to TRBJ2-5; 7 bases are a match to TRBD1. After removal of 5 bases from V and 2 bases from J, the junction contained 5 bases not matched to a gene. Germline lookup yields CDR1 LGHDT and CDR2 YNNKEL (reference sequence). The CDR3 runs 14 residues.

CDR3: CASSYSGTGFVYGYTF. The CDR3 DNA is TGTGCCAGCAGTTACTCTGGGACAGGGTTTGTCTATGGCTACACCTTC. The chain is built from TRBV6-5 and TRBJ1-2; TRBD1 aligns across 9 bases. V was clipped by 0 bases and J by 4 bases; unmatched bases: 6. Germline CDR1 is MNHEY and CDR2 is SVGAGI. There are 16 residues in the CDR3.

This clone was seen just once. The rearrangement joins TRBV5-4 to TRBJ2-6, with D possibly matching TRBD1 (6 bases). Germline assignment: CDR1 SGHNT and CDR2 YYREEE (reference sequence). The CDR3 length is 19 residues. V was clipped by 3 bases and J by 4 bases, with 23 bases between them. CDR3 in DNA: TGTGCCAGCAGCTCCGGGGCACAGGGCCCGCGGTGGGGGGCCAACGTCCTGACTTTC. Amino acids: CASSSGAQGPRWGANVLTF.

The rearrangement uses TRBV18 and TRBJ2-7; D ambiguous. The CDR3 loop spans 14 amino acids. Deletions cut 3 bases from V and 1 base from J, with 10 bases between. CDR1 and CDR2 from the germline V gene are KGHSH and LQKENI. Here the CDR3 DNA reads TGTGCCAGCTCACCGAATGCAGTTTCCTACGAGCAGTACTTC. Translated, it gives CASSPNAVSYEQYF.

The chain has TRBV5-1 and TRBJ1-6, with 8 bases fitting TRBD1. V was pared by 4 bases and J by 11 bases, with 11 bases of the junction left unmatched. Germline lookup yields CDR1 SGHRS and CDR2 YFSETQ. CDR3 length: 15 residues. CDR3 amino acids: CASSPGTGSEAPLHF. CDR3 nucleotides: TGCGCCAGCAGCCCCGGGACAGGAAGTGAGGCACCCCTCCACTTT.

The rearrangement uses TRBV3-1 (or the pseudogene TRBV3-2) and TRBJ1-2; tentatively, D is TRBD1 (5 bases). Trimming pared 4 bases from V and 7 bases from J, leaving 13 bases between. Germline CDR1 reads LGHDT; CDR2 reads YNNKEL (reference sequence). This CDR3 region has 13 residues. The CDR3 DNA reads TGTGCCAGCAGCCGGGACTTCGGGGGTGGCTACACCTTC. This gives the protein CASSRDFGGGYTF.

The gene calls are TRBV2 and TRBJ1-5, with 8 positions matching TRBD1. The ends lost 6 bases at V and 5 bases at J; junction bases unmatched: 6. Germline-derived CDR1 and CDR2 are SNHLY and FYNNEI. This CDR3 contains 14 residues. CDR3 bases: TGTGCCAGCAGGGCCGGGACAGGATATCAGCCCCAGCATTTT. Translated, it gives CASRAGTGYQPQHF.

The genes are TRBV4-2 and TRBJ2-7; 12 bases line up with TRBD1. Germline V gene sequence: CDR1 LGHNA, CDR2 YNFKEQ. The CDR3 covers 18 residues. V lost 0 bases to trimming and J lost 3 bases; unmatched junction nucleotides: 9. The CDR3 protein is CASSQDPGGDRGLYEQYF. CDR3 bases: TGTGCCAGCAGCCAAGATCCGGGCGGGGACAGGGGGCTCTACGAGCAGTACTTC.

This chain links TRBV5-1 with TRBJ2-5, with 9 nucleotides matching TRBD2. Trimming cost V 5 bases and J 5 bases; bases outside gene matches: 7. Germline V gene data show CDR1 as SGHRS and CDR2 as YFSETQ. CDR3 size: 14 residues. Written as DNA, the CDR3 is TGCGCCAGCAGATTTCTAGCGGGGACTGAGACCCAGTACTTC. Translation: CASRFLAGTETQYF.